This T cell receptor (beta chain) appears in the sequencing data of a study of blood T cell repertoires in COVID-19. Overall study context: COVID-19 samples, acute and convalescent, were from the United States, Italy and Spain. PBMCs, B-cell-depleted T cells, or T cells were the source of the cDNA or gDNA that made up the material.

Trimming took off 6 bases at V and 5 bases at J, with 13 bases between the two ends. The CDR3 totals 13 residues. The germline V gene encodes CDR1 SNHLY and CDR2 FYNNEI. Methods used by the authors: The assay estimated nucleated cells by amplifying reference gene primers. The method was immunoSEQ multiplex PCR; TCRdb's version includes in-frame clones alone and lacks a portion of them. The V and J calls and the clone size are those of that table, but D and trimming were determined from the DNA. In the table there are under 250,000 clones, approximately 83% of which are singletons. The clonotype was recovered from an elderly man with acute or convalescent COVID-19. The chain carries TRBV2 and TRBJ1-1, with D perhaps matching TRBD1 (5 bases). The source material was peripheral blood. The CDR3 reads CASRQTVWTEAFF. Here the CDR3 DNA reads TGTGCCAGCAGACAGACAGTTTGGACTGAAGCTTTCTTT.